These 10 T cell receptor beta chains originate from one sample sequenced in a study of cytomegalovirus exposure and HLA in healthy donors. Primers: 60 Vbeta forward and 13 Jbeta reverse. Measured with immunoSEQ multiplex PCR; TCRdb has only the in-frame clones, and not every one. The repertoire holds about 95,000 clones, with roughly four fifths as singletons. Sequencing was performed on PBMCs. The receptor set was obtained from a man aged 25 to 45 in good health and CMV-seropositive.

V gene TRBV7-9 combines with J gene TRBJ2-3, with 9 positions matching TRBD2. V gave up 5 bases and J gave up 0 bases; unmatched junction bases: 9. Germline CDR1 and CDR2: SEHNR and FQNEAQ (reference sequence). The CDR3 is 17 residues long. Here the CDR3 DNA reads TGTGCCAGCAGCATTAAGGGCCTAGCGGGAAGCACAGATACGCAGTATTTT. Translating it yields CASSIKGLAGSTDTQYF.

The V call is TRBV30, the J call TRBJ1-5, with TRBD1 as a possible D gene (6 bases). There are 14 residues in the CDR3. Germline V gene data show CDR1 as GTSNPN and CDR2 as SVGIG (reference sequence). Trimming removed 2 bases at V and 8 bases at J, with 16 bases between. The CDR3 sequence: CAWSLGHRGKPQHF. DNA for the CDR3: TGTGCCTGGAGTCTGGGACACCGGGGAAAGCCCCAGCATTTT.

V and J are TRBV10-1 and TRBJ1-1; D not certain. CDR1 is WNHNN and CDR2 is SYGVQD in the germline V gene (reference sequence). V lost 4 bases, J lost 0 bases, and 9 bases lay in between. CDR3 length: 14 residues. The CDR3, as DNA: TGCGCCAGCAGTGCCGATCAGGTGAACACTGAAGCTTTCTTT. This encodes CASSADQVNTEAFF.

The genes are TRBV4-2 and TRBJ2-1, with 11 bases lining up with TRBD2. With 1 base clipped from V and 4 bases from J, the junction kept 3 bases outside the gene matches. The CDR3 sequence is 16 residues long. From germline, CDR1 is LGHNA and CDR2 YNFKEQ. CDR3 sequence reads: CASSQVIAGGYNEQFF. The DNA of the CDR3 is TGTGCCAGCAGCCAAGTAATAGCGGGAGGGTACAATGAGCAGTTCTTC.

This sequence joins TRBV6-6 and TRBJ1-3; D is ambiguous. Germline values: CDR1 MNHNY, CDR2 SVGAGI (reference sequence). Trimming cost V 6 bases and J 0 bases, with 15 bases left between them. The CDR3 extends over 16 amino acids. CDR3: CASRWGVTNSGNTIYF. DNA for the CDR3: TGTGCCAGCAGGTGGGGAGTAACCAACTCTGGAAACACCATATATTTT.

Here the CDR3 DNA reads TGTGCCATCAGTGAGTCCGCGGTCCTTGATGAAAAACTGTTTTTT. The encoded protein is CAISESAVLDEKLFF. The chain uses TRBV10-3 and TRBJ1-4, with unresolved D. Trimming shortened V by 0 bases and J by 6 bases, and 11 bases separated the two germline ends. Germline-derived CDR1 and CDR2 are ENHRY and SYGVKD. The CDR3 totals 15 residues.

Here the CDR3 reads CASSLRGRGGYTF. The CDR3 nucleotides are TGTGCCAGCAGCTTGAGGGGGCGGGGTGGCTACACCTTC. The chain uses TRBV5-6 and TRBJ1-2; 7 bases match TRBD1. The CDR3 extends over 13 amino acids. V trimming: 1 base; J trimming: 7 bases; junction bases outside the gene matches: 4. Germline lookup yields CDR1 SGHDT and CDR2 YYEEEE.

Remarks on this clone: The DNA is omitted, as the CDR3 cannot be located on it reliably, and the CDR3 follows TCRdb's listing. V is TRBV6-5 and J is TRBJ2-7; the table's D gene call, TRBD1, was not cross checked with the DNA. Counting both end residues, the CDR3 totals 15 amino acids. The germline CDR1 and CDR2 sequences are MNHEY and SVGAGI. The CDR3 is CASSSGQAISYEQYF.

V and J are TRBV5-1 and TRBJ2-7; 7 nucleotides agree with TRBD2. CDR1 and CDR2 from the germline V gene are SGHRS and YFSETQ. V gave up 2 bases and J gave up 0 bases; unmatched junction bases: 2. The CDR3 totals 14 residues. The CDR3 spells CASSFSGSSYEQYF. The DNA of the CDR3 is TGCGCCAGCAGCTTTAGCGGGTCCTCCTACGAGCAGTACTTC.

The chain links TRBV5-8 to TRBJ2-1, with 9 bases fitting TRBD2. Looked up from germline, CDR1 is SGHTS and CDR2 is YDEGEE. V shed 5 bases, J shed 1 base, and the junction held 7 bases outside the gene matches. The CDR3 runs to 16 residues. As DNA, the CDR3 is TGTGCCAGCAGTTTTTATAGCGGGGGTTCCTACAATGAGCAGTTCTTC. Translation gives CASSFYSGGSYNEQFF.